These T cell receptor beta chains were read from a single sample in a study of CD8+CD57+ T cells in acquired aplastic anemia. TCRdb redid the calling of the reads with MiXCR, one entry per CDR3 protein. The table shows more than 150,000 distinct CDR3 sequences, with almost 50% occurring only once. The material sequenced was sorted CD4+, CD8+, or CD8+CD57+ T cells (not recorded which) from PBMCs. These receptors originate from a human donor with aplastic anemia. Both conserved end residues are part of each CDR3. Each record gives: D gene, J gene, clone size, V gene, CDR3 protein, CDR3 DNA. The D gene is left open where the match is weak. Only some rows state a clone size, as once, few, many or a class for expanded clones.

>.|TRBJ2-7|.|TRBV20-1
CSARDPTGEVDEQYF
TGCAGTGCTAGAGATCCCACAGGGGAGGTCGACGAGCAGTACTTC
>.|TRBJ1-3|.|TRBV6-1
CASSSNRWNTGNTIYF
TGTGCCAGCAGTTCTAACAGGTGGAATACTGGAAACACCATATATTTT
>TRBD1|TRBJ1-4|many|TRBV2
CASRDRGPRTGKLFF
TGTGCCAGCAGAGACAGGGGGCCCCGAACGGGAAAACTGTTTTTT
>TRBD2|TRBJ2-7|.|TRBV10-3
CASRTSGGDSSYEQYF
TGTGCCAGCAGGACTAGCGGGGGCGACAGCTCCTACGAGCAGTACTTC
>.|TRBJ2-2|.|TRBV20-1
CSARLNTGELFF
TGCAGTGCTAGATTAAACACCGGGGAGCTGTTTTTT
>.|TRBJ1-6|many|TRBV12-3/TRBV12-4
CAIPNGALESPLHF
TGTGCCATCCCGAATGGGGCGCTGGAATCACCCCTCCACTTT
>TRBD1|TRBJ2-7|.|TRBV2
CASRKEGQGGLEQYF
TGTGCCAGTAGAAAAGAGGGACAGGGAGGCCTCGAGCAGTACTTC
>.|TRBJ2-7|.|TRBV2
CASSKTLSNYEQYF
TGTGCCAGCAGCAAGACCCTTTCTAATTACGAGCAGTACTTC
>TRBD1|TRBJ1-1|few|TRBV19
CASTPDRGPNTEAFF
TGTGCCAGTACCCCCGACAGGGGGCCAAACACTGAAGCTTTCTTT
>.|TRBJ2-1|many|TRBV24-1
CATSDSQVVDEQFF
TGTGCCACCAGTGATTCCCAAGTAGTTGATGAGCAGTTCTTC
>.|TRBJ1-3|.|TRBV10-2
CASQSSGNTIYF
TGCGCCAGCCAAAGCTCTGGAAACACCATATATTTT
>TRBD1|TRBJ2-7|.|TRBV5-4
CASRAQGQGIYEQYF
TGTGCCAGCAGAGCCCAGGGACAGGGGATCTACGAGCAGTACTTC
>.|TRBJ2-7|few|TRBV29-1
CSGIHLGEQYF
TGCAGCGGGATCCATCTTGGCGAGCAGTACTTC
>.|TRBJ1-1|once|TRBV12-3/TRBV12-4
CASSSGILNTEAFF
TGTGCCAGCAGTTCAGGGATCCTGAACACTGAAGCTTTCTTT
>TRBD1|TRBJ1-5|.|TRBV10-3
CAIRDRGQYQPQHF
TGTGCCATCAGGGACAGGGGGCAATATCAGCCCCAGCATTTT
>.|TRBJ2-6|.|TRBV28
CASRSGSSRANVLTF
TGTGCCAGCAGATCGGGGTCCTCTAGGGCCAACGTCCTGACTTTC
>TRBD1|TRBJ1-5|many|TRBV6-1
CASSAEGTGGRQPQHF
TGTGCCAGCAGCGCAGAGGGGACAGGGGGTAGGCAGCCCCAGCATTTT
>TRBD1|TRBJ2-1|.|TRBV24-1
CATSDLPGQGTYEQFF
TGTGCCACCAGTGATTTGCCTGGACAGGGGACGTATGAGCAGTTCTTC
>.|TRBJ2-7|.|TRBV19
CAWRGGGYNEQYF
TGTGCCTGGAGGGGGGGCGGGTACAATGAGCAGTACTTC
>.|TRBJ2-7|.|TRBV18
CASSPTFQNYEQYF
TGTGCCAGCTCACCGACCTTCCAAAACTACGAGCAGTACTTC
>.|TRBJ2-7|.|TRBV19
CASSIAEAYEQYF
TGTGCCAGTAGTATAGCAGAAGCCTACGAGCAGTACTTC
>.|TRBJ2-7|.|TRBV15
CATSVRLLYEQYF
TGTGCCACCAGCGTCAGGCTCCTCTACGAGCAGTACTTC
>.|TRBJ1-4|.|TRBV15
CATSGEITTNEKLFF
TGTGCCACCAGCGGAGAGATAACAACTAATGAAAAACTGTTTTTT
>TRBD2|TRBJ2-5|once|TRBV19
CASKTFAGEETQYF
TGTGCCAGTAAAACGTTTGCGGGAGAAGAGACCCAGTACTTC
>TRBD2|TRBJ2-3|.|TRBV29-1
CSVERTSGTDTQYF
TGCAGCGTTGAAAGGACTAGCGGCACAGATACGCAGTATTTT
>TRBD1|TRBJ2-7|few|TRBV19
CASKGKQGGDYEQYF
TGTGCCAGTAAGGGGAAACAGGGGGGAGACTACGAGCAGTACTTC
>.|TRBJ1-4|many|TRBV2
CASSGLATEKLFF
TGTGCCAGCAGTGGTCTGGCAACGGAAAAACTGTTTTTT
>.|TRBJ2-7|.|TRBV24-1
CATSDGATYEQYF
TGTGCCACCAGTGATGGAGCAACCTACGAGCAGTACTTC
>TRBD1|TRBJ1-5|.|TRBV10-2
CASRGQGRSQPQHF
TGCGCCAGCAGAGGACAGGGGCGTAGTCAGCCCCAGCATTTT
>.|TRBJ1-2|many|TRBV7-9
CASTGTNYGYTF
TGTGCCAGCACTGGCACAAACTATGGCTACACCTTC
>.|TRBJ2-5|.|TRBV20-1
CSAMKETQYF
TGCAGTGCAATGAAAGAGACCCAGTACTTC
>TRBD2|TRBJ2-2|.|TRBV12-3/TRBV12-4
CASSSRGAGGELFF
TGTGCCAGCAGTTCGAGGGGGGCGGGAGGGGAGCTGTTCTTT
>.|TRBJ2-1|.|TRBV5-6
CASSLSSREQFF
TGTGCCAGCAGCTTGTCTTCGCGGGAGCAGTTCTTC
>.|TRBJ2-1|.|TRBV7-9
CASSQYEQFF
TGTGCCAGCAGTCAGTATGAGCAGTTCTTC
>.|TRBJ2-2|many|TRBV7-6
CASSLGPGGTGELFF
TGTGCCAGCAGCTTAGGCCCCGGGGGCACCGGGGAGCTGTTTTTT
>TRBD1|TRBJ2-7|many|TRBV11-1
CASSPSRTGWSLSYEQYF
TGTGCCAGCAGCCCCTCTAGGACAGGGTGGTCGCTCTCCTACGAGCAGTACTTC
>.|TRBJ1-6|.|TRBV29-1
CSVKTVSSLHF
TGCAGCGTTAAAACAGTATCTTCCCTCCACTTT
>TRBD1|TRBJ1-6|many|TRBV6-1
CAGWDSSYNSPLHF
TGTGCCGGGTGGGACAGCAGCTATAATTCACCCCTCCACTTT
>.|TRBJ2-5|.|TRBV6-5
CASSYSRAGEQETQYF
TGTGCCAGCAGTTACTCGAGGGCAGGAGAACAAGAGACCCAGTACTTC
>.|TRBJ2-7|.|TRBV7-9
CASSREYIYEQYF
TGTGCCAGCAGCCGGGAGTACATCTACGAGCAGTACTTC
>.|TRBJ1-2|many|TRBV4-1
CASSLKGGYGYTF
TGCGCCAGCAGTCTAAAGGGGGGGTATGGCTACACCTTC
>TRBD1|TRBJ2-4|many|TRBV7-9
CASSRTGDSLGKNIQYF
TGTGCCAGCAGCCGCACAGGGGATAGCCTAGGAAAAAACATTCAGTACTTC
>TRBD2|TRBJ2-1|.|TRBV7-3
CASSLTSSGGYEQFF
TGTGCCAGCAGCTTAACCTCCAGCGGGGGGTATGAGCAGTTCTTC
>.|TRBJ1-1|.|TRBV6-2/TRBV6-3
CASSYSGHQNTEAFF
TGTGCCAGCAGTTACAGCGGACACCAGAACACTGAAGCTTTCTTT
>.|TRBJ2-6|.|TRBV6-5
CASSYEVQGNGANVLTF
TGTGCCAGCAGTTACGAGGTTCAGGGGAATGGGGCCAACGTCCTGACTTTC
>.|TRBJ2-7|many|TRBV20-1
CSAKQGYEQYF
TGCAGTGCCAAACAGGGCTACGAGCAGTACTTC
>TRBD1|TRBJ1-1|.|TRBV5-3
CASSRQGRSTEAFF
TGTGCCAGTAGCAGACAGGGTCGGAGCACTGAAGCTTTCTTT
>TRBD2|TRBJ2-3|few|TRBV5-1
CASSSRLAGADTQYF
TGCGCCAGCAGCTCAAGACTAGCGGGGGCGGATACGCAGTATTTT
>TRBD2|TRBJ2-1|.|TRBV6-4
CASSDSGVDYNEQFF
TGTGCCAGCAGTGACAGCGGGGTCGACTACAATGAGCAGTTCTTC
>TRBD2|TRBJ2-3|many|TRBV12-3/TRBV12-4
CASTLAGGADTQYF
TGTGCCAGCACTCTAGCGGGAGGGGCAGATACGCAGTATTTT
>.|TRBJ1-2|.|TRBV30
CACRTGPNYGYTF
TGTGCCTGCAGGACGGGCCCTAACTATGGCTACACCTTC
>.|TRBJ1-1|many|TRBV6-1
CASREGAGTEAFF
TGTGCCAGCCGCGAAGGGGCAGGGACTGAAGCTTTCTTT
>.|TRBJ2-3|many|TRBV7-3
CASSPRRGRVDTQYF
TGTGCCAGCAGCCCTCGGAGGGGGCGGGTAGATACGCAGTATTTT
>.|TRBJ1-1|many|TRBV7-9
CASSLYSEAFF
TGTGCCAGCAGCTTATACAGTGAAGCTTTCTTT
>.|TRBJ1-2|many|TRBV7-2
CASSLAPGSRLYGYTF
TGTGCCAGCAGCTTAGCGCCAGGCTCCAGGCTCTATGGCTACACCTTC